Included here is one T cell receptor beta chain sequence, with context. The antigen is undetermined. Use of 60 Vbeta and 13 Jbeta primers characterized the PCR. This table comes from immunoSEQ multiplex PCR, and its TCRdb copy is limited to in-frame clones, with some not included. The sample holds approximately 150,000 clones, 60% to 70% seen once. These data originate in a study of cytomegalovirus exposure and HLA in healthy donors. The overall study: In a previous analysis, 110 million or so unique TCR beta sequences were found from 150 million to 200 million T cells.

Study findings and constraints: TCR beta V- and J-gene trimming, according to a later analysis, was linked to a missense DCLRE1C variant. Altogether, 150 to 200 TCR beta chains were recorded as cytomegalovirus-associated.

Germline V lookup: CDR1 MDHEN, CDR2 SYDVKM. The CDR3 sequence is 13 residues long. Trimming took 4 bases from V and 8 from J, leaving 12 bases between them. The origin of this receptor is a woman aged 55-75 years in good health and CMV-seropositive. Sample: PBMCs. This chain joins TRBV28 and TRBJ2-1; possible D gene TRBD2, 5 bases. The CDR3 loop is CASSSDPRDEQFF. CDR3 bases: TGTGCCAGCAGTTCAGACCCGAGGGATGAGCAGTTCTTC. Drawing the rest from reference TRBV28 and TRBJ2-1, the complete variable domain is DVKVTQSSRYLVKRTGEKVFLECVQDMDHENMFWYRQDPGLGLRLIYFSYDVKMKEKGDIPEGYSVSREKKERFSLILESASTNQTSMYLCASSSDPRDEQFFGPGTRLTVL.